This T cell receptor (beta chain) was identified during a study of blood T cell repertoires in COVID-19. Looking at the study overall: The United States, Italy and Spain were the sources of the acute and convalescent COVID-19 samples. From T cells, B-cell-depleted T cells, or PBMCs came the material, which was cDNA or gDNA.

V lost 7 bases and J 7 bases, leaving 5 bases between the germline ends. The CDR3 is 10 amino acids. From germline, CDR1 is SGHAT and CDR2 FQNNGV. Authors' analysis steps: Reference gene primer amplification gave nucleated cell count estimates. Here immunoSEQ multiplex PCR was the method, and the copy in TCRdb shows in-frame clones only, minus some. The V and J calls and the clone size are those of that table, but D and trimming were determined from the DNA. Here the sample spans more than 95,000 clones, around 89% being singletons. This TCR was sampled from a woman aged 60-75 years with acute or convalescent COVID-19. V gene TRBV11-2 combines with J gene TRBJ2-1; D perhaps matches TRBD1 (5 bases). Sequenced input: peripheral blood. CDR3 region: CASKGNEQFF. The CDR3 bases are TGTGCCAGCAAGGGGAATGAGCAGTTCTTC.